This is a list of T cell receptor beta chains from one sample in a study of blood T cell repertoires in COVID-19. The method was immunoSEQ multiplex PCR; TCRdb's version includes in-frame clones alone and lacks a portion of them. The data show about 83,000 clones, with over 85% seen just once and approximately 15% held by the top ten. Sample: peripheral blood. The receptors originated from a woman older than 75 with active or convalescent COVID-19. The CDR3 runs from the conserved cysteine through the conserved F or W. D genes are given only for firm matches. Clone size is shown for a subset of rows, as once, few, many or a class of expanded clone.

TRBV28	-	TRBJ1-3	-	CASSPLGGVGVNGNTIYF	TGTGCCAGCAGTCCCCTCGGGGGGGTGGGTGTAAATGGAAACACCATATATTTT
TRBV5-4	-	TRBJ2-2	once	CASSLAMEGELFF	TGTGCCAGCAGCTTGGCCATGGAGGGGGAGCTGTTTTTT
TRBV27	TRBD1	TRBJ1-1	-	CASSLSAGGVDEAFF	TGTGCCAGCAGTTTATCGGCAGGGGGAGTGGATGAAGCTTTCTTT
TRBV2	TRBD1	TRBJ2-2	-	CASSSGTGGATGELFF	TGTGCCAGCAGCTCCGGGACAGGGGGCGCCACCGGGGAGCTGTTTTTT
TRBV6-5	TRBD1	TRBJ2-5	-	CASRGTVAETQYF	TGTGCCAGCAGGGGGACAGTAGCGGAGACCCAGTACTTC
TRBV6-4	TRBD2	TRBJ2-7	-	CASPQAGGWYEQYF	TGTGCCAGCCCCCAGGCGGGAGGCTGGTACGAGCAGTACTTC
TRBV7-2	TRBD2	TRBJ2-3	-	CASSSQGLAGGDTQYF	TGTGCCAGCAGCTCCCAGGGACTAGCGGGGGGGGATACGCAGTATTTT
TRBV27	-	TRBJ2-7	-	CASSLESPVYTYEQYF	TGTGCCAGCAGTTTAGAGAGCCCCGTGTATACTTACGAGCAGTACTTC
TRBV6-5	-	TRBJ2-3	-	CASSYPTGTDTQYF	TGTGCCAGCAGCTACCCCACAGGCACAGATACGCAGTATTTT
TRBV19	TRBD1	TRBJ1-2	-	CASSLQGQARGYGYTF	TGTGCCAGTAGCCTCCAGGGACAGGCGAGGGGCTATGGCTACACCTTC
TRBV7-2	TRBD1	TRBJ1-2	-	CASSSGQATSYGYTF	TGTGCCAGCAGCTCGGGACAGGCTACAAGTTATGGCTACACCTTC
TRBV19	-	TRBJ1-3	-	CASSIPGTTRNTIYF	TGTGCCAGTAGTATTCCCGGGACAACTAGAAACACCATATATTTT
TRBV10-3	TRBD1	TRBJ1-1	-	CASRNEQGGTEAFF	TGTGCCAGTCGAAACGAACAGGGGGGAACTGAAGCTTTCTTT
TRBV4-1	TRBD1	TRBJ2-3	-	CASSQGQGKDTQYF	TGCGCCAGCAGCCAAGGACAGGGGAAAGATACGCAGTATTTT
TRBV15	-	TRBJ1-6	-	CATSREPQGSYNSPLHF	TGTGCCACCAGCAGAGAACCACAGGGCTCCTATAATTCACCCCTCCACTTT
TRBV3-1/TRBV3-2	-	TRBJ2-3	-	CASSPLGTSTDTQYF	TGTGCCAGCAGCCCGCTTGGGACTTCCACAGATACGCAGTATTTT
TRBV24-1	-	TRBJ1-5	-	CATSDWGTPNQPQHF	TGTGCCACCAGTGATTGGGGGACACCCAATCAGCCCCAGCATTTT
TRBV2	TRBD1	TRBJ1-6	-	CASSAPGQGANSPLHF	TGTGCCAGCAGCGCGCCGGGACAGGGTGCTAATTCACCCCTCCACTTT
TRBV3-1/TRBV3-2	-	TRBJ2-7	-	CASSLGLAYEQYF	TGTGCCAGCAGCTTGGGACTCGCCTACGAGCAGTACTTC
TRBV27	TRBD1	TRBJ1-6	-	CASRLYRGLSPLHF	TGTGCCAGCAGATTATACAGGGGGCTTTCACCCCTCCACTTT
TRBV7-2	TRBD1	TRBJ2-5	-	CASSGQGAGETQYF	TGTGCCAGCAGCGGACAGGGGGCTGGGGAGACCCAGTACTTC
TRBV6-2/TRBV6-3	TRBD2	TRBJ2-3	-	CASSYSRSLAGSTDTQYF	TGTGCCAGCAGTTACTCCCGGTCACTAGCGGGGAGCACAGATACGCAGTATTTT
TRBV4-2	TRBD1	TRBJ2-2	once	CASSQDVVQGGTGELFF	TGTGCCAGCAGCCAAGATGTGGTACAGGGGGGTACCGGGGAGCTGTTTTTT
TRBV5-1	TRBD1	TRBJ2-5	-	CATRSWDSQETQYF	TGCGCCACACGCAGCTGGGACAGCCAAGAGACCCAGTACTTC
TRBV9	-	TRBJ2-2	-	CASSRLGTTGELFF	TGTGCCAGCAGCAGACTAGGGACCACCGGGGAGCTGTTTTTT
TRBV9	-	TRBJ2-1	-	CASSVGGLASYNEQFF	TGTGCCAGCAGCGTGGGGGGTCTAGCGAGCTACAATGAGCAGTTCTTC
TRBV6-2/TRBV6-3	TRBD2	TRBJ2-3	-	CASSTAGGPRNTQYF	TGTGCCAGCAGTACCGCGGGGGGGCCCAGGAATACGCAGTATTTT
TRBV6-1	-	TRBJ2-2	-	CASSDPTDRNTGELFF	TGTGCCAGCAGTGACCCGACGGACAGGAACACCGGGGAGCTGTTTTTT
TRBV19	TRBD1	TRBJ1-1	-	CASSRDRVMNTEAFF	TGTGCCAGTAGCAGGGACAGGGTAATGAACACTGAAGCTTTCTTT
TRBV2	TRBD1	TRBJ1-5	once	CASSWDSSNQPQHF	TGTGCCAGCAGTTGGGACAGTAGCAATCAGCCCCAGCATTTT
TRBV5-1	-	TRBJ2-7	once	CASSPGAGRLYEQYF	TGCGCCAGCAGCCCTGGCGCGGGACGGCTCTACGAGCAGTACTTC
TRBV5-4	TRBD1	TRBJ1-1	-	CASSFQGADEAFF	TGTGCCAGCAGCTTTCAGGGGGCAGATGAAGCTTTCTTT
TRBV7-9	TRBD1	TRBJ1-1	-	CASRRFTGGLNTEAFF	TGTGCCAGCAGACGCTTTACAGGGGGCCTGAACACTGAAGCTTTCTTT
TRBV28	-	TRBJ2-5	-	CASSLGDSRETQYF	TGTGCCAGCAGTTTAGGAGACTCTCGGGAGACCCAGTACTTC
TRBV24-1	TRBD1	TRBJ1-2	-	CATSDPTGSNYGYTF	TGTGCCACCAGTGACCCGACAGGGAGTAACTATGGCTACACCTTC
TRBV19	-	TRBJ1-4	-	CASSIDLEKLFF	TGTGCCAGTAGTATAGACCTGGAAAAACTGTTTTTT
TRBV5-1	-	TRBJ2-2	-	CASSVIGELFF	TGCGCCAGCAGCGTTATCGGGGAGCTGTTTTTT
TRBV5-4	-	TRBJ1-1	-	CASSRGQFFTEAFF	TGTGCCAGCAGCCGTGGACAGTTTTTTACTGAAGCTTTCTTT
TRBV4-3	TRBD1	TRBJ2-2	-	CASSRVTGGTGELFF	TGCGCCAGCAGCCGTGTGACAGGGGGGACCGGGGAGCTGTTTTTT
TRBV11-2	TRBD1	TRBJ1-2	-	CASSWTGTDIRNYGYTF	TGTGCCAGCAGCTGGACCGGGACAGATATCAGGAACTATGGCTACACCTTC
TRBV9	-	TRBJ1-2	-	CASSVGGLANYGYTF	TGTGCCAGCAGCGTAGGAGGCTTAGCTAACTATGGCTACACCTTC
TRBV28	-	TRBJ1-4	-	CASVSSDRSNEKLFF	TGTGCCAGCGTCTCCTCCGACAGGTCTAATGAAAAACTGTTTTTT
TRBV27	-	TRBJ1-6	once	CASSLLQGNSPLHF	TGTGCCAGCAGTTTATTGCAGGGTAATTCACCCCTCCACTTT
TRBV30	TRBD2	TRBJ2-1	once	CAWTRLADNEQFF	TGTGCCTGGACAAGACTAGCGGACAATGAGCAGTTCTTC
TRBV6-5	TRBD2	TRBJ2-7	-	CASTPGTISSYEQYF	TGTGCCAGCACGCCCGGGACTATCAGCTCCTACGAGCAGTACTTC
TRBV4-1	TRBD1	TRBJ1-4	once	CASSQVLPGQGAGTNEKLFF	TGCGCCAGCAGCCAAGTCCTCCCGGGACAGGGGGCAGGGACTAATGAAAAACTGTTTTTT
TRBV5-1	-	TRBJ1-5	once	CASSLGQLPNQPQHF	TGCGCCAGCAGCTTGGGACAGCTTCCGAATCAGCCCCAGCATTTT
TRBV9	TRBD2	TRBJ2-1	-	CASSVVSKWGTGGEQFF	TGTGCCAGCAGCGTAGTCTCTAAATGGGGGACGGGAGGTGAGCAGTTCTTC
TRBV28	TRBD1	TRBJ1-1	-	CASRPITGVTEAFF	TGTGCCAGCAGACCGATTACAGGGGTTACTGAAGCTTTCTTT
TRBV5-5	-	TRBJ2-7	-	CASSSPTRSYEQYF	TGTGCCAGCAGCTCACCGACTAGATCCTACGAGCAGTACTTC
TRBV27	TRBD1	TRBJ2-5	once	CASREQGAGETQYF	TGTGCCAGTCGTGAACAGGGGGCGGGAGAGACCCAGTACTTC
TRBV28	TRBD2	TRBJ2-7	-	CASSSGGVLSYEQYF	TGTGCCAGCAGTTCGGGGGGGGTTCTATCCTACGAGCAGTACTTC
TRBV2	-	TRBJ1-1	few	CASSETRLSGSNTEAFF	TGTGCCAGCAGTGAAACCAGGCTGAGTGGGTCGAACACTGAAGCTTTCTTT
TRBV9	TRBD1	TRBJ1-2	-	CASSAKSAGTAIYGYTF	TGTGCCAGCAGCGCTAAATCCGCCGGGACAGCGATCTATGGCTACACCTTC
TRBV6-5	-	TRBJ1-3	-	CASRSSGNTIYF	TGTGCCAGCAGGAGCTCTGGAAACACCATATATTTT
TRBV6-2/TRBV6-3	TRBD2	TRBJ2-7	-	CASSYGLAGTYEQYF	TGTGCCAGCAGTTACGGACTAGCGGGGACCTACGAGCAGTACTTC
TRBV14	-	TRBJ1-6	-	CASSQVERLGSPLHF	TGTGCCAGCAGCCAAGTGGAGCGGCTAGGGTCACCCCTCCACTTT
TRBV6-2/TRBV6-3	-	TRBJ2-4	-	CASRPNSLPKNIQYF	TGTGCCAGCAGACCTAACAGTTTGCCCAAAAACATTCAGTACTTC